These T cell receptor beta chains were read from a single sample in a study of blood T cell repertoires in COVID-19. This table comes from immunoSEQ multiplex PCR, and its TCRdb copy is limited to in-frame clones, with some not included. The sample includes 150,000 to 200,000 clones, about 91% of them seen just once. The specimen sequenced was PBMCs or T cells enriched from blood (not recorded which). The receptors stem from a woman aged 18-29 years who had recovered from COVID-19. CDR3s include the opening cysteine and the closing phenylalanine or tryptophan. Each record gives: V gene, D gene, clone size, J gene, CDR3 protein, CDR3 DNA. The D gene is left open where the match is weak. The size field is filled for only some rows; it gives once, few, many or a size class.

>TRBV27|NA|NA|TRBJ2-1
CASSLNRGNEQFF
TGTGCCAGCAGTCTAAATCGGGGCAATGAGCAGTTCTTC
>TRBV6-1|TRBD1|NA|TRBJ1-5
CASSETGLNQPQHF
TGTGCCAGCAGTGAGACAGGGCTAAATCAGCCCCAGCATTTT
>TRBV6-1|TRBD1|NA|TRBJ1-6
CASSGGQTSSYNSPLHF
TGTGCCAGCAGTGGGGGACAGACGAGCTCCTATAATTCACCCCTCCACTTT
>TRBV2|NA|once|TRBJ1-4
CASRGRQAGDSPTNEKLFF
TGTGCCAGCAGGGGGAGACAGGCGGGGGACTCACCAACTAATGAAAAACTGTTTTTT
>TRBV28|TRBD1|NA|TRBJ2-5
CASLDRRHQETQYF
TGTGCCAGCCTGGACAGGAGGCATCAAGAGACCCAGTACTTC
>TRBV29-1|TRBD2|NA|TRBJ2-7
CSVLGLAGYEQYF
TGCAGCGTCCTTGGGCTAGCGGGCTACGAGCAGTACTTC
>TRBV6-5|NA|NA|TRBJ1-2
CASRGGPQGFYGYTF
TGTGCCAGCAGGGGGGGTCCCCAAGGCTTCTATGGCTACACCTTC
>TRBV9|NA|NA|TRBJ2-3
CASSVMSDTQYF
TGTGCCAGCAGCGTTATGTCAGATACGCAGTATTTT
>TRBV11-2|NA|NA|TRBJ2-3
CASSPTSFDTQYF
TGTGCCAGCAGCCCTACTAGCTTCGATACGCAGTATTTT
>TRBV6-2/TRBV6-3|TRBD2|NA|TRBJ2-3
CASSYSSGREGLSWSGDTQYF
TGTGCCAGCAGTTACTCCTCTGGGCGGGAGGGCCTTTCTTGGTCTGGAGATACGCAGTATTTT
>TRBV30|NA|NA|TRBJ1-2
CAWSSPGLWNGYTF
TGTGCCTGGAGTAGTCCGGGACTTTGGAATGGCTACACCTTC
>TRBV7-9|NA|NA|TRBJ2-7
CASSSELSGVEQYF
TGTGCCAGCAGCTCCGAACTCTCAGGGGTTGAGCAGTACTTC
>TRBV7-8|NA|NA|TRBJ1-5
CASSPKRAGSQPQHF
TGTGCCAGCAGCCCCAAGCGGGCAGGGAGTCAGCCCCAGCATTTT
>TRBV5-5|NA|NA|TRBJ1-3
CASSGFRGNTIYF
TGTGCCAGCAGCGGCTTTCGCGGAAACACCATATATTTT
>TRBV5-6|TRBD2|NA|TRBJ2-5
CASSLDDRDYLQETQYF
TGTGCCAGCAGCTTGGATGATCGGGACTACCTACAAGAGACCCAGTACTTC
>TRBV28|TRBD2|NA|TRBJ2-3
CASSSSRPGGADTQYF
TGTGCCAGCAGTTCCTCACGGCCCGGGGGGGCAGATACGCAGTATTTT
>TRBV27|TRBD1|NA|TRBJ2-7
CASSLLFRGLVYEQYF
TGTGCCAGCAGTTTATTGTTCAGGGGGCTTGTTTACGAGCAGTACTTC
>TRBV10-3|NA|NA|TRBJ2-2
CAISDRAERAGELFF
TGTGCCATCAGTGACAGGGCGGAGCGGGCCGGGGAGCTGTTTTTT
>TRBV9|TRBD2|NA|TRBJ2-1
CASSSGLAGVENEQFF
TGTGCCAGCAGCTCCGGACTAGCGGGAGTGGAGAATGAGCAGTTCTTC
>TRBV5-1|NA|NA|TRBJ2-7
CASSSPGTYEQYF
TGCGCCAGCAGTTCCCCGGGAACCTACGAGCAGTACTTC
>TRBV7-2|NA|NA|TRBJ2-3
CASSLAPTGLGSGDTQYF
TGTGCCAGCAGCTTAGCGCCCACTGGGTTAGGAAGCGGGGATACGCAGTATTTT
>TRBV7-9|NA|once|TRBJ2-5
CASSTLPRGQETQYF
TGTGCCAGCAGCACCCTCCCTCGGGGACAAGAGACCCAGTACTTC
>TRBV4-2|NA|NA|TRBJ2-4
CASSQTEGDIQYF
TGTGCCAGCAGCCAAACAGAGGGAGACATTCAGTACTTC
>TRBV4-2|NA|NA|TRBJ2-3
CASSQGGIVADTQYF
TGTGCCAGCAGCCAAGGCGGGATTGTGGCAGATACGCAGTATTTT
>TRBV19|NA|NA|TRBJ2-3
CASSIAGNPLRGSADTQYF
TGTGCCAGTAGTATAGCCGGAAACCCACTCCGGGGAAGCGCAGATACGCAGTATTTT
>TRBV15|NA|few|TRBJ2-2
CATSRGTGMFRTGELFF
TGTGCCACCAGCAGAGGAACAGGGATGTTTAGAACCGGGGAGCTGTTTTTT
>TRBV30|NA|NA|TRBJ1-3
CAWSVTHTSGNTIYF
TGTGCCTGGAGTGTAACCCACACATCTGGAAACACCATATATTTT
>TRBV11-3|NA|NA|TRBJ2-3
CASSSRAGPTDTQYF
TGTGCCAGCAGCTCCAGGGCGGGGCCCACAGATACGCAGTATTTT
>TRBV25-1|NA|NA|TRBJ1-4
CASSEFQGKLFF
TGTGCCAGCAGTGAATTCCAGGGAAAACTGTTTTTT
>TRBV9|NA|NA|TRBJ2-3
CASSSADRTDTQYF
TGTGCCAGCAGCTCAGCGGACCGCACAGATACGCAGTATTTT
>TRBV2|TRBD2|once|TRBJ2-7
CASRLGLVGNEQYF
TGTGCCAGCAGGTTGGGACTAGTGGGCAACGAGCAGTACTTC